This TCR beta chain derives from a study of cytomegalovirus exposure and HLA in healthy donors. This clone was counted a single time. Antigen: not known. Study outcomes and limitations: TCR association rates varied by HLA locus in a later analysis, with DRB1 highest and HLA-C lowest.

This CDR3 region has 11 residues. Trimming shortened V by 3 bases and J by 4 bases, and 5 bases separated the two germline ends. Per the germline V gene, CDR1 is GTSNPN and CDR2 is SVGIG (reference sequence). Researchers ran the PCR with 60 Vbeta and 13 Jbeta primers. In the original processing: A later analysis counted approximately 80 million unique TCR beta chains, about 10 million shared. The table came from immunoSEQ multiplex PCR; TCRdb's copy has only in-frame clones and leaves some out. That table is the source of V, J and clone size, and D and trimming were worked out from the DNA. The sample has roughly 140,000 clones, about three quarters seen once.

Input material: PBMCs. This chain uses TRBV30 with TRBJ2-3; D gene ambiguous. This clonotype was obtained from a woman under 40 in good health and CMV-seronegative. The CDR3 sequence: CAWRSADTQYF. In nucleotides, the CDR3 is TGTGCCTGGAGATCGGCAGATACGCAGTATTTT. Full variable domain (outside the CDR3, taken from reference TRBV30 and TRBJ2-3): SQTIHQWPATLVQPVGSPLSLECTVEGTSNPNLYWYRQAAGRGLQLLFYSVGIGQISSEVPQNLSASRPQDRQFILSSKKLLLSDSGFYLCAWRSADTQYFGPGTRLTVL.